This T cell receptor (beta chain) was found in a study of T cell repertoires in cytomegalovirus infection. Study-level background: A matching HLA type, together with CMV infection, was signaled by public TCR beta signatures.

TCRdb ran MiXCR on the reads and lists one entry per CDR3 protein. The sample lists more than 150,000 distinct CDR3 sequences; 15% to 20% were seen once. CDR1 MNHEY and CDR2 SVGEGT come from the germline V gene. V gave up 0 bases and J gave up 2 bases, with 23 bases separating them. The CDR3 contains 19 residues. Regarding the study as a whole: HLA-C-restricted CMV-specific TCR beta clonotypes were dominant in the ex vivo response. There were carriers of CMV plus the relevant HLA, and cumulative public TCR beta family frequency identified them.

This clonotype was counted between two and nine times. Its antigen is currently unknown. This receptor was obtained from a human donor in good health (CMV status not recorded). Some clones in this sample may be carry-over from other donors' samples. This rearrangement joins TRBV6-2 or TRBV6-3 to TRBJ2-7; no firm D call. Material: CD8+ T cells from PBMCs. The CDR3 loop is CASSYSTLDGRITTYEQYF. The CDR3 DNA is TGTGCCAGCAGTTACTCGACCTTGGATGGCAGAATAACAACCTACGAGCAGTACTTC.